Reported below is one TCR beta chain. The antigen remains undetermined. This specimen belongs to a study of immune cell composition in non-small cell lung cancer. General study findings and limits: Clones >0.5% enriched in tumour were rarer in adenocarcinoma (roughly 35%) than squamous (roughly 75%). Tumour-reactive clones were not shown to match dominant in vivo tumour clones.

Genomic DNA came from frozen unsorted single-cell suspensions. Assay: immunoSEQ multiplex PCR; the TCRdb copy retains only in-frame clones and omits some. The repertoire holds about 4,900 clones, with 65% to 80% as singletons. The receptor was isolated from a human donor with non-small cell lung cancer. Sequencing used lung tumor tissue.

The CDR3 spells CASSPRTGVDTEAFF. The DNA for the CDR3 is TGTGCCAGCAGCCCCCGGACAGGGGTAGACACTGAAGCTTTCTTT. The genes are TRBV5-5 and TRBJ1-1; 9 nucleotides agree with TRBD1. The CDR3 contains 15 residues. V was pared by 4 bases and J by 3 bases, with 7 bases of the junction left unmatched. Germline lookup yields CDR1 SGHKS and CDR2 YYEKEE (reference sequence).